This T cell receptor (beta chain) was captured by sequencing in a study of T-cell memory formation after mild COVID-19. As for the study in general: TCR clusters were largely donor specific. Study-level findings and limits: Unconfirmed was the SARS-CoV-2 specificity of second-wave clones that peaked on day 37.

MiXCR was run by TCRdb on the 5' RACE reads, yielding one entry per CDR3 protein. The profile shows about 140,000 distinct CDR3 sequences, approximately 21% of them singletons. This clonotype was counted a few times. Its antigen is still unknown. Germline V gene sequence: CDR1 LNHNV, CDR2 YYDKDF (reference sequence). This CDR3 has 14 residues. V lost 5 bases to trimming and J lost 9 bases, with 17 bases between them. Sequencing was carried out using PBMCs or a T cell subset sorted from them (not recorded which). This sequence joins TRBV15 and TRBJ2-1; no clear D. The sequence was obtained from an adult woman who had mild COVID-19 (a few samples of this study predate the infection). Cell type and time point are not known. The CDR3 DNA reads TGTGCCACCAGCCTAGAGGCGGTACCAAGTGAGCAGTTCTTC. It codes for CATSLEAVPSEQFF.